This TCR beta chain appears in the sequencing data of a study of CD4 T cells in relation to SARS-CoV-2 and coronaviruses. Study summary: Convalescent donors were aged about 20 to 72, with median roughly 37 years.

In regard to this clone: Its antigen remains unknown.

Trimming took 4 bases from V and 4 from J, leaving 19 bases between them. The CDR3 covers 16 residues. Per germline, CDR1 SGHRS and CDR2 YFSETQ. CEF-cultured naive and memory CD4+ T cell DNA got survey-level sequencing. Generated by immunoSEQ multiplex PCR, the TCRdb table keeps only in-frame clones and is missing some. This sample has roughly 41,000 clones, with 82% found just once. Approximately 9 x 10^4 naive or memory CD4+ cells were cultured with CEF peptides for 9 to 10 days. The TCR was taken from an adult with COVID-19. Sample: naive CD4+ T cells from PBMCs, cultured in vitro. Described subset: naive CD4+ T cells isolated by negative enrichment. This sequence joins TRBV5-1 and TRBJ2-3; D uncertain. As DNA, the CDR3 is TGCGCCAGCAGCCTTGCCCCCCTGGCGGCCGCAGATACGCAGTATTTT. This codes for CASSLAPLAAADTQYF.